Listed here are 29 T cell receptor beta chains from one sample, sequenced in a study of T-cell memory formation after mild COVID-19. TCRdb reanalysed the 5' RACE reads using MiXCR and keeps one entry per CDR3 protein. The sample has approximately 60,000 distinct CDR3 sequences, over 7.5% seen once. The specimen sequenced was PBMCs or a T cell subset sorted from them (not recorded which). Receptors were obtained from a man between 18 and 35 years old who had mild COVID-19 (a few samples of this study predate the infection). Cell type and time point are not known.

This clonotype has just a few counts. This sequence joins TRBV3-1 and TRBJ2-5; D gene ambiguous. The CDR3 sequence is 13 residues long. Trimming took 0 bases from V and 9 from J, leaving 11 bases between them. Germline CDR1 is LGHDT and CDR2 is YNNKEL (reference sequence). The CDR3 sequence is CASSQDRRIPQYF. CDR3 sequence (DNA): TGTGCCAGCAGCCAAGATCGGAGAATCCCCCAGTACTTC.

This clonotype was seen at least ten times. The chain couples TRBV12-3 or TRBV12-4 to TRBJ2-7; 9 nucleotides line up with TRBD1. The CDR3 contains 14 residues. V trimming: 7 bases; J trimming: 4 bases; junction bases outside the gene matches: 8. For the CDR3, the DNA is TGTGCCAGCACCTCTGGACAGGGGCGGTACGAGCAGTACTTC. Amino acids: CASTSGQGRYEQYF.

This clonotype has more than one count but fewer than ten. The CDR3 DNA follows: TGTGCCAGCAGCGCCCCGGGGAGGTCCTATAATTCACCCCTCCACTTT. This codes for CASSAPGRSYNSPLHF. The genes are TRBV7-8 and TRBJ1-6; D is unclear. The V end lost 5 bases, the J end lost 1 base, and 12 bases lay between the germline ends. The germline CDR1 and CDR2 sequences are SGHVS and FQNEAQ. This CDR3 has 16 amino acids.

This clonotype came up once. V and J are TRBV2 and TRBJ1-2; unclear D gene. Looked up from germline, CDR1 is SNHLY and CDR2 is FYNNEI. The CDR3 contains 11 residues. Trimming shortened V by 8 bases and J by 4 bases, and 8 bases separated the two germline ends. CDR3 sequence (DNA): TGTGCCAGCCGCAGGACCTATGGCTACACCTTC. This translates into CASRRTYGYTF.

In its sample, this clonotype was seen a few times. V gene TRBV7-9 combines with J gene TRBJ2-2, with 11 nucleotides matching TRBD1. Looked up from germline, CDR1 is SEHNR and CDR2 is FQNEAQ (reference sequence). Trimming removed 4 bases from V and 8 bases from J; junction bases left unmatched: 12. This CDR3 is 17 amino acids long. The chain's CDR3 is CASSSLGQGAMMGELFF. CDR3 DNA sequence: TGTGCCAGCAGCTCCCTCGGACAGGGGGCAATGATGGGGGAGCTGTTTTTT.

This clonotype was seen at least ten times. The germline gene is not matched at one end of the junction; a read error may be the cause. V gene TRBV4-1 combines with J gene TRBJ2-5; D call uncertain. Looked up from germline, CDR1 is MGHRA and CDR2 is YSYEKL. CDR3 length: 15 residues. The CDR3 DNA reads TGCGCCAGCACCCAAGAGTCGGCTATCCAAGAGACCCAGTACTTC. Translated, it gives CASTQESAIQETQYF.

The sample holds many counts of this clonotype. Here the CDR3 DNA reads TGCGCCAGCAGCCAAGTCGGGGGCTTTGAGAACACTGAAGCTTTCTTT. This translates into CASSQVGGFENTEAFF. The chain recombines TRBV4-1 with TRBJ1-1; weak D call: TRBD1 (6 bases). Germline V CDR1 and CDR2: MGHRA, YSYEKL. The CDR3 is made up of 16 amino acids. V gave up 1 base and J gave up 1 base, with 13 bases separating them.

This clonotype was detected only a few times. The genes are TRBV19 and TRBJ2-1; D is undetermined. Germline CDR1 LNHDA, CDR2 SQIVND (reference sequence). The CDR3 is 14 amino acids. The V end lost 1 base, the J end lost 3 bases, and 7 bases lay between the germline ends. Here the CDR3 DNA reads TGTGCCAGTAGTATAGGGCGGAGCTACAATGAGCAGTTCTTC. Its translation: CASSIGRSYNEQFF.

The chain recombines TRBV28 with TRBJ2-2, with 16 positions matching TRBD2. The V and J ends lost 3 bases and 6 bases, in that order; junction bases with no gene match: 7. The CDR3 totals 18 residues. CDR1 is MDHEN and CDR2 is SYDVKM in the germline V gene. DNA for the CDR3: TGTGCCAGCAGTTTTCAGGGACTAGCGGGGGGGCCCCCCGGGGAGCTGTTTTTT. Translated, it gives CASSFQGLAGGPPGELFF.

The chain employs TRBV27 and TRBJ2-3; D remains unclear. Trimming left V 5 bases short and J 4 bases short, with 7 bases between. The germline CDR1 and CDR2 sequences are MNHEY and SMNVEV (reference sequence). The CDR3 loop spans 12 amino acids. Here the CDR3 reads CASSRPSDTQYF. CDR3 DNA sequence: TGTGCCAGCAGTCGCCCATCAGATACGCAGTATTTT.

In this sample, this clonotype turned up a few times. The rearrangement joins TRBV6-5 to TRBJ1-2, with 9 nucleotides matching TRBD1. The CDR3 extends over 16 amino acids. Germline V gives CDR1 MNHEY, CDR2 SVGAGI. The junction had 12 bases not matched to a gene; V was cut back by 4 bases and J by 6 bases. CDR3 protein: CASSSPGQGGGHGYTF. The CDR3 nucleotides read TGTGCCAGCAGTTCCCCGGGACAGGGCGGCGGGCATGGCTACACCTTC.

This chain uses TRBV5-5 with TRBJ1-1, with a weak D call TRBD1 (6 bases). The CDR3 is 16 residues long. The germline V gene encodes CDR1 SGHKS and CDR2 YYEKEE (reference sequence). Trimming removed 3 bases from V and 1 base from J, with 16 bases in between. The CDR3 DNA follows: TGTGCCAGCAGCTCTTGGACAGCCGGGAGGAACACTGAAGCTTTCTTT. Translation: CASSSWTAGRNTEAFF.

This clonotype was picked up a small number of times. V usage is TRBV5-1 and J usage is TRBJ2-3, with 8 bases identical to TRBD2. Germline CDR1 is SGHRS and CDR2 is YFSETQ. The CDR3 runs to 14 residues. V shed 4 bases and J 5 bases; nucleotides not matched to a gene: 6. CDR3 loop: CASSTGGPIDTQYF. The CDR3 bases are TGCGCCAGCAGCACGGGGGGGCCTATAGATACGCAGTATTTT.

This clonotype was picked up many times. The chain has TRBV18 and TRBJ2-3; D is undetermined. Germline assignment: CDR1 KGHSH and CDR2 LQKENI. The CDR3 is made up of 14 amino acids. Deletions cut 0 bases from V and 2 bases from J, with 6 bases between. The CDR3 spells CASSPPTNTDTQYF. The CDR3 DNA is TGTGCCAGCTCACCACCCACGAACACAGATACGCAGTATTTT.

Here the CDR3 reads CASSPGLDYEQYV. The CDR3 bases are TGTGCCAGCTCACCGGGACTCGACTACGAGCAGTACGTC. The V gene is TRBV18, the J gene TRBJ2-7, with D perhaps TRBD2 (6 bases). Germline lookup yields CDR1 KGHSH and CDR2 LQKENI. V lost 3 bases and J 3 bases, leaving 9 bases between the germline ends. The CDR3 is 13 amino acids.

This clonotype has ten or more counts. The chain is built from TRBV7-2 and TRBJ2-3; D perhaps matches TRBD2 (6 bases). From germline, CDR1 is SGHTA and CDR2 FQGNSA. This CDR3 spans 13 amino acids. The V and J ends lost 3 bases and 4 bases respectively, with 8 bases between them. CDR3 protein: CASSLERADTQYF. The CDR3 DNA is TGTGCCAGCAGCTTGGAGCGGGCAGATACGCAGTATTTT.

This clonotype was recorded at least ten times. This chain links TRBV7-2 with TRBJ2-1, with 9 bases that match TRBD2. From germline, CDR1 is SGHTA and CDR2 FQGNSA. The V and J ends lost 2 bases and 9 bases, in that order; junction bases with no gene match: 8. The CDR3 loop spans 15 amino acids. The CDR3 loop is CASSLLPSGVGEQFF. The CDR3 DNA follows: TGTGCCAGCAGCTTACTGCCTAGCGGGGTTGGTGAGCAGTTCTTC.

In its sample, this clonotype was seen a few times. The rearrangement links TRBV6-2 or TRBV6-3 to TRBJ2-4, with D tentatively TRBD1 (6 bases). Trimming took 8 bases from V and 8 from J, leaving 22 bases between them. The CDR3 consists of 15 residues. Germline V gene lookup returns CDR1 MNHEY and CDR2 SVGEGT. CDR3 DNA: TGTGCCAGCGACTTACGTGGACAGTCCACGGACATTCAGTACTTC. This encodes CASDLRGQSTDIQYF.

This clonotype was seen a handful of times. This chain connects TRBV7-3 to TRBJ2-7; D remains unclear. CDR1 and CDR2 from the germline V gene are SGHTA and FQGTGA. CDR3 length equals 14 residues. V was shortened by 2 bases and J by 2 bases, with 10 bases between the two germline ends. The CDR3 nucleotides read TGTGCCAGCAGCTTAGGTCTAGGGCCCTACGAGCAGTACTTC. It codes for CASSLGLGPYEQYF.

The table lists this clonotype with a few counts. The CDR3 region has the DNA TGTGCCAGCGCGGTAACAGGGGTCTATGGCTACACCTTC. This translates into CASAVTGVYGYTF. The chain employs TRBV25-1 and TRBJ1-2; 7 positions match TRBD1. Looked up from germline, CDR1 is MGHDK and CDR2 is SYGVNS. The ends lost 8 bases at V and 4 bases at J; junction bases unmatched: 7. The CDR3 is made up of 13 amino acids.

This clonotype has at least ten counts. CDR3 nucleotides: TGTGCCAGCAGTATGAGTGGGACCGTTGAAGCTTTCTTT. Protein: CASSMSGTVEAFF. The chain couples TRBV12-3 or TRBV12-4 to TRBJ1-1, with a tentative D call TRBD1 (5 bases). This CDR3 region has 13 residues. Trimming shortened V by 5 bases and J by 7 bases, and 14 bases separated the two germline ends.

In its sample, this clonotype was seen a few times. The chain links TRBV9 to TRBJ2-3; D remains unclear. V gave up 2 bases and J gave up 2 bases, with 3 bases separating them. Germline values: CDR1 SGDLS, CDR2 YYNGEE. The CDR3 consists of 12 residues. Here the CDR3 DNA reads TGTGCCAGCAGCGTCAACACAGATACGCAGTATTTT. Its protein is CASSVNTDTQYF.

Only a few counts were recorded for this clonotype. This chain uses TRBV5-4 with TRBJ2-2; 8 bases are a match to TRBD1. Losses at the gene ends were 0 bases for V and 7 bases for J; bases not matched to a gene: 8. The CDR3 sequence is 16 residues long. Germline V gene lookup returns CDR1 SGHNT and CDR2 YYREEE (reference sequence). CDR3: CASSLDSGGAGGELFF. DNA for the CDR3: TGTGCCAGCAGCTTGGACTCAGGGGGCGCAGGCGGGGAGCTGTTTTTT.

The V call is TRBV5-5, the J call TRBJ2-2, with D perhaps matching TRBD1 or TRBD2 (6 bases each). With 4 bases removed from V and 2 bases from J, the gap between germline ends came to 18 bases. Germline CDR1 and CDR2: SGHKS and YYEKEE (reference sequence). The CDR3 is 17 amino acids. The CDR3 sequence: CASSPARGRGNTGELFF. The DNA of the CDR3 is TGTGCCAGCAGCCCCGCCCGGGGGCGGGGAAACACCGGGGAGCTGTTTTTT.

The CDR3 loop reads CAISLRQEAEAFF. In DNA form, the CDR3 reads TGTGCCATCAGCCTAAGACAGGAAGCCGAAGCTTTCTTT. The J gene is TRBJ1-1, the V gene TRBV10-3, with D possibly matching TRBD1 (6 bases). V lost 6 bases and J 8 bases, leaving 16 bases between the germline ends. Per the germline V gene, CDR1 is ENHRY and CDR2 is SYGVKD. There are 13 residues in the CDR3.

This clonotype has a handful of counts. The rearrangement uses TRBV5-1 and TRBJ2-2; D remains unclear. Germline V gene sequence: CDR1 SGHRS, CDR2 YFSETQ. Trimming shortened V by 8 bases and J by 6 bases, and 17 bases separated the two germline ends. This CDR3 region has 14 residues. CDR3 sequence (DNA): TGCGCCAGTGTCAACACGGTGGCGTCCGGGGAGCTGTTTTTT. Its translation is CASVNTVASGELFF.

Ten or more counts support this clonotype. This chain connects TRBV6-5 to TRBJ2-7; the D is unclear. This CDR3 region has 12 residues. Trimming cost V 6 bases and J 6 bases, with 12 bases left between them. The germline V gene has CDR1 MNHEY and CDR2 SVGAGI. The DNA of the CDR3 is TGTGCCAGCAGATCGAATTTCGGCGAGCAGTACTTC. Translating it yields CASRSNFGEQYF.

The chain has TRBV20-1 and TRBJ1-2; possibly TRBD1 for D (5 bases). Germline CDR1 reads DFQATT; CDR2 reads SNEGSKA (reference sequence). V was cut by 1 base and J by 4 bases, with 10 bases left in between. This CDR3 contains 13 residues. The CDR3 nucleotides read TGCAGTGCTAGAGCCGGGGACGTCTATGGCTACACCTTC. Translation: CSARAGDVYGYTF.

This clonotype was observed a handful of times. This rearrangement joins TRBV4-3 to TRBJ2-3; D is perhaps TRBD2 (6 bases). V dropped 0 bases and J dropped 5 bases, with 12 bases sitting between them. The CDR3 has 15 residues. CDR1 is LGHNA and CDR2 is YSLEER in the germline V gene. The CDR3 DNA sequence: TGCGCCAGCAGCCAAGACCCGACTAGTGAAGATACGCAGTATTTT. Protein product: CASSQDPTSEDTQYF.